A selection of T cell receptor beta chains follows, all from one sample in a study of cytomegalovirus exposure and HLA in healthy donors. Generated by immunoSEQ multiplex PCR, the TCRdb table keeps only in-frame clones and is missing some. The table records under 150,000 clones, roughly 80% of them present only once. What was sequenced was PBMCs. Source of these receptors: a man between 35 and 55 years old in good health and CMV-seronegative. Both conserved end residues are part of each CDR3. The D gene is left open where the match is weak. Size is omitted from some rows. Given values are once, few, many or a class for expanded clones.

V gene: TRBV21-1
clone size: .
D gene: .
J gene: TRBJ2-3
CDR3 protein: CASSPKSSGRAEDTQYF
CDR3 DNA: TGTGCCAGCAGCCCAAAGAGTAGCGGGAGGGCCGAAGATACGCAGTATTTT

V gene: TRBV5-8
clone size: .
D gene: .
J gene: TRBJ1-6
CDR3 protein: CASSLSGGNSPLHF
CDR3 DNA: TGTGCCAGCAGCTTGAGTGGAGGAAATTCACCCCTCCACTTT

V gene: TRBV4-3
clone size: .
D gene: TRBD1
J gene: TRBJ1-1
CDR3 protein: CASSRRTGSSEAFF
CDR3 DNA: TGCGCCAGCAGCCGCCGGACAGGGTCTAGTGAAGCTTTCTTT

V gene: TRBV11-2
clone size: .
D gene: TRBD2
J gene: TRBJ2-1
CDR3 protein: CASSSGAGYNEQFF
CDR3 DNA: TGTGCCAGCAGCAGCGGGGCTGGCTACAATGAGCAGTTCTTC

V gene: TRBV6-5
clone size: .
D gene: .
J gene: TRBJ1-2
CDR3 protein: CASSYDGVYGYTF
CDR3 DNA: TGTGCCAGCAGTTACGACGGGGTCTATGGCTACACCTTC

V gene: TRBV4-3
clone size: .
D gene: .
J gene: TRBJ1-4
CDR3 protein: CASSQAERRSEKLFF
CDR3 DNA: TGCGCCAGCAGCCAAGCAGAGAGGAGGAGTGAAAAACTGTTTTTT

V gene: TRBV7-3
clone size: .
D gene: .
J gene: TRBJ2-2
CDR3 protein: CASSSGYTGELFF
CDR3 DNA: TGTGCCAGCAGCTCAGGGTACACCGGGGAGCTGTTTTTT

V gene: TRBV7-3
clone size: .
D gene: TRBD1
J gene: TRBJ2-2
CDR3 protein: CASSSTGATGELFF
CDR3 DNA: TGTGCCAGCAGCAGCACAGGGGCCACCGGGGAGCTGTTTTTT

V gene: TRBV2
clone size: .
D gene: .
J gene: TRBJ2-3
CDR3 protein: CASKGGILANTDTQYF
CDR3 DNA: TGTGCCAGCAAGGGGGGGATACTAGCGAACACAGATACGCAGTATTTT

V gene: TRBV27
clone size: .
D gene: .
J gene: TRBJ2-1
CDR3 protein: CASREYGLRGNEQFF
CDR3 DNA: TGTGCCAGCAGGGAGTACGGGCTCAGGGGCAATGAGCAGTTCTTC

V gene: TRBV27
clone size: .
D gene: .
J gene: TRBJ2-3
CDR3 protein: CASSFRQTGDTQYF
CDR3 DNA: TGTGCCAGCAGTTTCCGACAGACAGGCGATACGCAGTATTTT

V gene: TRBV19
clone size: .
D gene: .
J gene: TRBJ1-1
CDR3 protein: CASSSNGVEAFF
CDR3 DNA: TGTGCCAGTAGTAGTAACGGAGTTGAAGCTTTCTTT

V gene: TRBV19
clone size: .
D gene: TRBD1
J gene: TRBJ1-1
CDR3 protein: CASSIEGQPNTEAFF
CDR3 DNA: TGTGCCAGTAGTATCGAGGGACAGCCGAACACTGAAGCTTTCTTT

V gene: TRBV11-1
clone size: .
D gene: TRBD2
J gene: TRBJ2-1
CDR3 protein: CASSLTSGGHNEQFF
CDR3 DNA: TGTGCCAGCAGCTTAACTAGCGGGGGGCACAATGAGCAGTTCTTC

V gene: TRBV6-5
clone size: .
D gene: .
J gene: TRBJ1-3
CDR3 protein: CASSYGRGNTIYF
CDR3 DNA: TGTGCCAGCAGTTATGGCAGGGGAAACACCATATATTTT

V gene: TRBV25-1
clone size: few
D gene: .
J gene: TRBJ2-3
CDR3 protein: CASSESFGEGTDTQYF
CDR3 DNA: TGTGCCAGCAGTGAATCGTTCGGGGAGGGCACAGATACGCAGTATTTT

V gene: TRBV11-2
clone size: .
D gene: .
J gene: TRBJ2-5
CDR3 protein: CASSHNPRTEETQYF
CDR3 DNA: TGTGCCAGCAGCCACAATCCGCGGACAGAAGAGACCCAGTACTTC

V gene: TRBV5-1
clone size: .
D gene: TRBD1
J gene: TRBJ1-1
CDR3 protein: CASSPGTGRPMNTEAFF
CDR3 DNA: TGCGCCAGCAGCCCCGGGACAGGGAGGCCCATGAACACTGAAGCTTTCTTT

V gene: TRBV11-2
clone size: .
D gene: TRBD2
J gene: TRBJ2-7
CDR3 protein: CASRGSGVFEQYF
CDR3 DNA: TGTGCCAGCAGAGGAAGCGGGGTCTTCGAGCAGTACTTC

V gene: TRBV7-2
clone size: .
D gene: .
J gene: TRBJ1-2
CDR3 protein: CASSPTVNYGYTF
CDR3 DNA: TGTGCCAGCAGTCCGACTGTTAACTATGGCTACACCTTC

V gene: TRBV29-1
clone size: .
D gene: .
J gene: TRBJ1-4
CDR3 protein: CSVEVGGANEKLFF
CDR3 DNA: TGCAGCGTTGAAGTAGGGGGGGCGAATGAAAAACTGTTTTTT

V gene: TRBV4-1
clone size: .
D gene: .
J gene: TRBJ2-1
CDR3 protein: CASSPANLERDEQFF
CDR3 DNA: TGCGCCAGCAGCCCCGCTAACCTCGAACGCGATGAGCAGTTCTTC

V gene: TRBV7-9
clone size: .
D gene: .
J gene: TRBJ2-3
CDR3 protein: CASSSPYSGASTDTQYF
CDR3 DNA: TGTGCCAGCAGCTCCCCTTATAGCGGTGCTAGCACAGATACGCAGTATTTT

V gene: TRBV19
clone size: few
D gene: TRBD2
J gene: TRBJ2-2
CDR3 protein: CASSNSGRRAGELFF
CDR3 DNA: TGTGCCAGTAGTAATAGCGGGAGACGGGCCGGGGAGCTGTTTTTT

V gene: TRBV5-1
clone size: .
D gene: .
J gene: TRBJ1-3
CDR3 protein: CASSSSGGDGNTIYF
CDR3 DNA: TGCGCCAGCAGCTCCTCAGGCGGGGATGGAAACACCATATATTTT

V gene: TRBV11-3
clone size: .
D gene: TRBD2
J gene: TRBJ2-1
CDR3 protein: CASTPGTSPRDEQFF
CDR3 DNA: TGTGCCAGCACCCCAGGGACTAGCCCCCGAGATGAGCAGTTCTTC

V gene: TRBV5-5
clone size: once
D gene: TRBD1
J gene: TRBJ2-3
CDR3 protein: CASSLAGGGTDTQYF
CDR3 DNA: TGTGCCAGCAGCTTAGCAGGGGGCGGAACAGATACGCAGTATTTT

V gene: TRBV9
clone size: .
D gene: .
J gene: TRBJ2-3
CDR3 protein: CASSVGGGDLTDTQYF
CDR3 DNA: TGTGCCAGCAGCGTAGGTGGCGGGGACCTCACAGATACGCAGTATTTT

V gene: TRBV7-2
clone size: .
D gene: TRBD1
J gene: TRBJ1-5
CDR3 protein: CASSLDRGSNQPQHF
CDR3 DNA: TGTGCCAGCAGCTTAGACAGGGGGAGCAATCAGCCCCAGCATTTT

V gene: TRBV6-5
clone size: once
D gene: TRBD2
J gene: TRBJ2-3
CDR3 protein: CASSILGGGTDTQYF
CDR3 DNA: TGTGCCAGCAGCATCCTGGGGGGGGGCACAGATACGCAGTATTTT

V gene: TRBV19
clone size: few
D gene: .
J gene: TRBJ1-3
CDR3 protein: CASSTPWRGIGNTIYF
CDR3 DNA: TGTGCCAGTAGTACCCCGTGGAGGGGAATTGGAAACACCATATATTTT

V gene: TRBV28
clone size: .
D gene: .
J gene: TRBJ1-5
CDR3 protein: CASTPLAVNQPQHF
CDR3 DNA: TGTGCCAGCACCCCTTTGGCGGTTAATCAGCCCCAGCATTTT

V gene: TRBV28
clone size: once
D gene: TRBD2
J gene: TRBJ2-1
CDR3 protein: CASRGTSGGLAYNEQFF
CDR3 DNA: TGTGCCAGCAGAGGGACTAGCGGGGGGCTGGCCTACAATGAGCAGTTCTTC

V gene: TRBV11-1
clone size: .
D gene: TRBD2
J gene: TRBJ2-7
CDR3 protein: CASSTPGGQSSYEQYF
CDR3 DNA: TGTGCCAGCAGCACACCGGGAGGTCAGAGCTCCTACGAGCAGTACTTC

V gene: TRBV7-6
clone size: .
D gene: TRBD2
J gene: TRBJ2-3
CDR3 protein: CASSGTSGGADTQYF
CDR3 DNA: TGTGCCAGCAGCGGGACTAGCGGGGGTGCAGATACGCAGTATTTT

V gene: TRBV5-8
clone size: .
D gene: .
J gene: TRBJ1-2
CDR3 protein: CASTQQAAYGYTF
CDR3 DNA: TGTGCCAGCACCCAACAGGCCGCATATGGCTACACCTTC

V gene: TRBV10-1
clone size: .
D gene: TRBD2
J gene: TRBJ2-1
CDR3 protein: CASSEERGRYNEQFF
CDR3 DNA: TGCGCCAGCAGTGAGGAGCGGGGGCGTTACAATGAGCAGTTCTTC

V gene: TRBV28
clone size: .
D gene: TRBD2
J gene: TRBJ2-1
CDR3 protein: CASSPAGGPVDEQFF
CDR3 DNA: TGTGCCAGCAGTCCAGCGGGGGGGCCTGTCGATGAGCAGTTCTTC

V gene: TRBV6-5
clone size: once
D gene: .
J gene: TRBJ2-1
CDR3 protein: CASSYSTRDNEQFF
CDR3 DNA: TGTGCCAGCAGTTACTCTACCCGGGACAATGAGCAGTTCTTC

V gene: TRBV29-1
clone size: .
D gene: .
J gene: TRBJ2-2
CDR3 protein: CSVEGPGLPYTGELFF
CDR3 DNA: TGCAGCGTTGAGGGTCCGGGACTTCCCTACACCGGGGAGCTGTTTTTT

V gene: TRBV7-2
clone size: .
D gene: .
J gene: TRBJ2-3
CDR3 protein: CASSLANQWRTDTQYF
CDR3 DNA: TGTGCCAGCAGCTTAGCGAACCAGTGGCGCACAGATACGCAGTATTTT

V gene: TRBV11-1
clone size: .
D gene: TRBD1
J gene: TRBJ2-7
CDR3 protein: CASRPTGEHPYEQYF
CDR3 DNA: TGTGCCAGCAGACCGACAGGGGAGCATCCCTACGAGCAGTACTTC

V gene: TRBV7-2
clone size: .
D gene: .
J gene: TRBJ2-7
CDR3 protein: CASSSSRYEQYF
CDR3 DNA: TGTGCCAGCAGCTCCTCTAGGTACGAGCAGTACTTC